This T cell receptor beta chain was captured by sequencing in a study of blood T cell repertoires in COVID-19. Participants came from roughly 25 US areas, aged roughly 18 to 100 years. In the original workflow: Researchers report that nucleated cell counts were estimated from reference gene primer amplification. Generated by immunoSEQ multiplex PCR, the TCRdb table keeps only in-frame clones and is missing some. V and J calls and clone size are given by that table; D and trimming were obtained from the DNA. The sample has some 250,000 clones; about 91% are singletons. The sample consisted of PBMCs or T cells enriched from blood (not recorded which). The sequence was obtained from a human donor in a cohort exposed to, infected with or recovered from COVID-19 (not recorded which). The donor label of this sample is uncertain.

This chain's CDR3 is CASSQRQGGYYGYTF. DNA for the CDR3: TGTGCCAGCAGCCAAAGGCAGGGGGGTTACTATGGCTACACCTTC. This rearrangement joins TRBV3-1 (or the pseudogene TRBV3-2) to TRBJ1-2, with TRBD1 identical over 7 bases. Germline CDR1 LGHDT, CDR2 YNNKEL (reference sequence). J gave up 3 bases and V 2 bases, and 6 bases lay outside the gene matches. The CDR3 is 15 residues long.